This is a list of T cell receptor beta chains from one sample in a study of blood T cell repertoires in COVID-19. Sequencing used immunoSEQ multiplex PCR; TCRdb keeps in-frame clones, though not all of them. The sample lists 55,000 to 65,000 clones, 60% to 85% occurring once. The sample was peripheral blood. These receptor sequences come from a man aged 55 to 69 with acute or convalescent COVID-19. Each CDR3 is given with its conserved first and last residue. The D gene is left open where the match is weak. The listing skips clone size in some rows; elsewhere it reads once, few, many or a size class.

.	TRBJ2-1	.	13	TRBV18	CASSPLTSPEQFF	TGTGCCAGCTCACCGTTAACATCTCCTGAGCAGTTCTTC
.	TRBJ1-2	once	14	TRBV19	CASTEVGAIYGYTF	TGTGCCAGCACCGAGGTAGGGGCGATCTATGGCTACACCTTC
TRBD2	TRBJ2-5	many	12	TRBV5-4	CASSRGWDYLHF	TGTGCCAGCAGCCGAGGGTGGGACTACCTCCACTTC
.	TRBJ2-1	.	15	TRBV6-1	CASSEAPVFPNEQFF	TGTGCCAGCAGTGAAGCTCCAGTATTCCCCAATGAGCAGTTCTTC
TRBD2	TRBJ2-7	.	12	TRBV5-1	CASTSGGGEQYF	TGCGCCAGCACCTCGGGGGGGGGCGAGCAGTACTTC
TRBD1	TRBJ1-2	.	13	TRBV5-1	CASSEGQGYGYTF	TGCGCCAGCAGCGAGGGACAGGGGTACGGCTACACCTTC
.	TRBJ2-7	.	14	TRBV6-5	CASSYDSLMNEQYF	TGTGCCAGCAGTTACGACAGTTTGATGAACGAGCAGTACTTC
TRBD1	TRBJ1-5	.	14	TRBV27	CAIDKGTGNQPQHF	TGTGCCATCGATAAAGGGACAGGCAATCAGCCCCAGCATTTT
.	TRBJ1-1	.	13	TRBV6-1	CASSEIAAGKAFF	TGTGCCAGCAGTGAAATTGCGGCGGGTAAAGCTTTCTTT
TRBD1	TRBJ1-6	.	18	TRBV5-4	CASSQRDRMEGGNSPLHF	TGTGCCAGCAGCCAGAGGGACAGGATGGAAGGTGGGAATTCACCCCTCCACTTT
TRBD2	TRBJ2-5	.	15	TRBV7-9	CASSLGLAGAETQYF	TGTGCCAGCAGCTTGGGACTAGCGGGGGCAGAGACCCAGTACTTC
.	TRBJ2-2	.	13	TRBV19	CASSRRVTGELFF	TGTGCCAGTAGTAGGAGGGTCACCGGGGAGCTGTTTTTT
.	TRBJ1-1	.	13	TRBV5-1	CASSSQRDTEAFF	TGCGCCAGCAGCTCCCAGAGGGACACTGAAGCTTTCTTT